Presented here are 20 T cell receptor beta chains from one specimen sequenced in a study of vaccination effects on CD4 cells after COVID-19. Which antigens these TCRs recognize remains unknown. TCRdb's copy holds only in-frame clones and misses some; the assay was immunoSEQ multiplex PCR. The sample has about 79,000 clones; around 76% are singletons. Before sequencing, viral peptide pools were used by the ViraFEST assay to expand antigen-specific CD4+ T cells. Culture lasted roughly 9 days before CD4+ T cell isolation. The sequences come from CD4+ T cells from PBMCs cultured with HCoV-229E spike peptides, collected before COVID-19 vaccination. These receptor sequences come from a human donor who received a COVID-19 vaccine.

CDR3: CASSLRGLYNEQFF. CDR3 DNA: TGTGCCAGCAGCTTGAGGGGGCTCTACAATGAGCAGTTCTTC. The gene calls are TRBV7-6 and TRBJ2-1, with TRBD1 matching 7 bases. In germline, CDR1 is SGHVS, CDR2 FNYEAQ. J was trimmed by 3 bases and V by 3 bases; bases with no gene match: 2. The CDR3 runs 14 residues.

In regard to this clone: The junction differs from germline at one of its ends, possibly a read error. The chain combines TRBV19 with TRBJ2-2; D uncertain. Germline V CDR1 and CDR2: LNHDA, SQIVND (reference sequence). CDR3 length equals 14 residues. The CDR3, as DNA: TGTGCCAGTAGTAGACTCTTACTCACCTGGGAGCTGTTTTTT. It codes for CASSRLLLTWELFF.

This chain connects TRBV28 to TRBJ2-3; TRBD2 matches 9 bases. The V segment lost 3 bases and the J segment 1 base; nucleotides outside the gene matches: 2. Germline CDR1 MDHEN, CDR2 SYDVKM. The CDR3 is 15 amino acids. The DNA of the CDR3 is TGTGCCAGCAGTTTCCAGCGGGGGGGCACAGATACGCAGTATTTT. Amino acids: CASSFQRGGTDTQYF.

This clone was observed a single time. The DNA of the CDR3 is TGTGCCAGCCTGTCCAGGAACATAGCTCTTGCAACTAATGAAAAACTGTTTTTT. It translates to CASLSRNIALATNEKLFF. The genes are TRBV28 and TRBJ1-4; D is unclear. CDR1 and CDR2 (germline): MDHEN, SYDVKM. The CDR3 runs 18 residues. Trimming pared 8 bases from V and 0 bases from J, leaving 22 bases between.

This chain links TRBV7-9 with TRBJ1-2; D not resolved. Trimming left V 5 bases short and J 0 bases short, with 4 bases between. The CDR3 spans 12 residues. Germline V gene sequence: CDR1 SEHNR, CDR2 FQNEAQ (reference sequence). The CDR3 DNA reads TGTGCCAGCAGCCGTTCTAACTATGGCTACACCTTC. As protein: CASSRSNYGYTF.

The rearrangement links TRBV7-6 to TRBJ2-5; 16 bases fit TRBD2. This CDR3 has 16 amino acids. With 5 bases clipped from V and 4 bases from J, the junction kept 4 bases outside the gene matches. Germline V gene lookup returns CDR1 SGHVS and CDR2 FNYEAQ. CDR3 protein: CASSLGLAGGVETQYF. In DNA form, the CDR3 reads TGTGCCAGCAGCCTGGGACTAGCGGGGGGGGTAGAGACCCAGTACTTC.

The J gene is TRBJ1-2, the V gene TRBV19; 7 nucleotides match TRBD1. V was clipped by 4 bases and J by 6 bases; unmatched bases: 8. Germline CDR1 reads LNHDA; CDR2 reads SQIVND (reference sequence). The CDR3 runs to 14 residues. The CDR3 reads CASSKGTEGDGYTF. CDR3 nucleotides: TGTGCCAGTAGTAAAGGGACAGAGGGAGATGGCTACACCTTC.

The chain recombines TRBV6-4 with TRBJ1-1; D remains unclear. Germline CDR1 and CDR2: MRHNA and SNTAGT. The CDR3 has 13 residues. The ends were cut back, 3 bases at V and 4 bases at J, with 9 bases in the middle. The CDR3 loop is CASSESVSTEAFF. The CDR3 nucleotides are TGTGCCAGCAGTGAATCGGTGAGCACTGAAGCTTTCTTT.

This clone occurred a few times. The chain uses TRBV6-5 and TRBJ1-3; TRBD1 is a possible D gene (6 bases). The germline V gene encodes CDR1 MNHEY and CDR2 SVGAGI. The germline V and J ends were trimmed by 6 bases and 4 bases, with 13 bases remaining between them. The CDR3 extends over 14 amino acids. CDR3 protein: CASRNGGRGNTIYF. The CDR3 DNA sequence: TGTGCCAGCAGAAACGGGGGGCGAGGAAACACCATATATTTT.

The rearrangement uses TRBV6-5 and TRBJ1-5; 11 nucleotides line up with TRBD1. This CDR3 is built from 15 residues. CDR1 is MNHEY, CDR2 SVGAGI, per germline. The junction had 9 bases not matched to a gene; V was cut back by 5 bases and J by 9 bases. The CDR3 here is CASSNLGQGVGPQHF. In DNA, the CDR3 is TGTGCCAGCAGTAATTTGGGACAGGGGGTCGGGCCCCAGCATTTT.

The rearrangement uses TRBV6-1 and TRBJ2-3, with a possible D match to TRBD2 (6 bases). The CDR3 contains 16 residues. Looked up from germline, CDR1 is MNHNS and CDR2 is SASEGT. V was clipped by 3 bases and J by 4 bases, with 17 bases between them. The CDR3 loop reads CASSDIVEGMADTQYF. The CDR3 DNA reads TGTGCCAGCAGTGATATTGTGGAGGGGATGGCAGATACGCAGTATTTT.

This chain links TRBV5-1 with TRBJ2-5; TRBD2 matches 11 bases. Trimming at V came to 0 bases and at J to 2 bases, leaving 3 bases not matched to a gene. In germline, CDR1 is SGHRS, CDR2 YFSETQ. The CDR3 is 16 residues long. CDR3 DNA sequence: TGCGCCAGCAGCTTGGCTCTAGCGGGGGGTCAAGAGACCCAGTACTTC. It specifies CASSLALAGGQETQYF.

The CDR3, as DNA: TGTGCCAGCAGCCCGTCCCGGGACAGGGTTGAAGCTTTCTTT. Encoded protein: CASSPSRDRVEAFF. The chain carries TRBV28 and TRBJ1-1, with 9 bases matching TRBD1. The CDR3 sequence is 14 residues long. Per the germline V gene, CDR1 is MDHEN and CDR2 is SYDVKM. V gave up 6 bases and J gave up 7 bases; unmatched junction bases: 9.

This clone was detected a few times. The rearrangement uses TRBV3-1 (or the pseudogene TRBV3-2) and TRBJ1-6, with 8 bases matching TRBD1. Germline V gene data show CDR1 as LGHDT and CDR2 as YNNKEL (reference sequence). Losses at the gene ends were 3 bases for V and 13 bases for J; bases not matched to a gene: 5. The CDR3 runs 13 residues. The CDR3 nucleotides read TGTGCCAGCAGCCATGGACAGGGTTCCCCCCTCCACTTT. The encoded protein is CASSHGQGSPLHF.

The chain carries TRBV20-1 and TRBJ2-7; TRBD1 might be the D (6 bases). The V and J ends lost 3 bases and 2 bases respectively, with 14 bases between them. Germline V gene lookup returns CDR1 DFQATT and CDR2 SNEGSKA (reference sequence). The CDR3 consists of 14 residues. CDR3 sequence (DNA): TGCAGTGCTAGTAAGACAGGAGTGACCTACGAGCAGTACGTC. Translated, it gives CSASKTGVTYEQYV.

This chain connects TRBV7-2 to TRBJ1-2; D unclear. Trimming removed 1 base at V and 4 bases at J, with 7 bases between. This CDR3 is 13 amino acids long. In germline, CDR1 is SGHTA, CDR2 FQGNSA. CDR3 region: CASSLVTAYGYTF. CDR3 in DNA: TGTGCCAGCAGCTTAGTAACAGCCTATGGCTACACCTTC.

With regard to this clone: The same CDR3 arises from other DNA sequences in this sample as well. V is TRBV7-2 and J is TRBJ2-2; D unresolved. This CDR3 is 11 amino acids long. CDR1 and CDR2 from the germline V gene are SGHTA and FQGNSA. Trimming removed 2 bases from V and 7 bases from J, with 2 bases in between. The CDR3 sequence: CASSLRGELFF. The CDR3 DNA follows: TGTGCCAGCAGCTTACGCGGGGAGCTGTTTTTT.

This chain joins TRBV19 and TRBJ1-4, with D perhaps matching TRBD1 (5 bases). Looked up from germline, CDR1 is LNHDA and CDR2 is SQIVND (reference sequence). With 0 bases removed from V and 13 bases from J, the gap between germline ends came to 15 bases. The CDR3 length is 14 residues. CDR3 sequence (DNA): TGTGCCAGTAGTATAGATCAGGGCGGATCGAGACTGTTTTTT. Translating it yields CASSIDQGGSRLFF.

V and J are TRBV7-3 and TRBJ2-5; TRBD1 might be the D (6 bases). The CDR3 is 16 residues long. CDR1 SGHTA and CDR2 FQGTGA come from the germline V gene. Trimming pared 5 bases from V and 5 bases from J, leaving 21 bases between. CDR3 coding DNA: TGTGCCAGCAGCCCTCACCTCAGGGGATTCGGGGAGACCCAGTACTTC. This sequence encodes CASSPHLRGFGETQYF.

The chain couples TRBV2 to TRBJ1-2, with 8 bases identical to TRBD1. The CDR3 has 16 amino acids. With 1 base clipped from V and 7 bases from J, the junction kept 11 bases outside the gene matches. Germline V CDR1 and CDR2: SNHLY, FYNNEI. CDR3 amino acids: CASSEGPGQAVGGYTF. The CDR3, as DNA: TGTGCCAGCAGTGAAGGGCCGGGACAGGCAGTGGGTGGCTACACCTTC.